Reported below is one T cell receptor beta chain. Every individual TCR cDNA molecule carried its own unique molecular identifier, which allowed correction of PCR and sequencing errors. TCRdb ran MiXCR on the 5' RACE reads and lists one entry per CDR3 protein. The data show around 110,000 distinct CDR3 sequences, 12% seen once. Time point denoted: blood at routine non-recurrence follow-up after resection. Whole RNA from tumor, nontumor lung or frozen PBMC was sequenced unsorted. The CDR3 spans 11 residues. V lost 5 bases and J 5 bases, leaving 9 bases between the germline ends. Germline CDR1 and CDR2: GTSNPN and SVGIG (reference sequence). The data were obtained in a study of spatial heterogeneity in lung cancer. Study at large: The study sequenced follow-up PBMC samples when they were available, at a median of approximately 2 years after resection.

This TCR derives from a male donor with early-stage non-small cell lung cancer. The starting material was PBMCs, obtained at follow-up. This sequence joins TRBV30 and TRBJ2-5; no definite D call. CDR3 loop: CAWGALETQYF. The CDR3 DNA reads TGTGCCTGGGGAGCCTTGGAGACCCAGTACTTC.